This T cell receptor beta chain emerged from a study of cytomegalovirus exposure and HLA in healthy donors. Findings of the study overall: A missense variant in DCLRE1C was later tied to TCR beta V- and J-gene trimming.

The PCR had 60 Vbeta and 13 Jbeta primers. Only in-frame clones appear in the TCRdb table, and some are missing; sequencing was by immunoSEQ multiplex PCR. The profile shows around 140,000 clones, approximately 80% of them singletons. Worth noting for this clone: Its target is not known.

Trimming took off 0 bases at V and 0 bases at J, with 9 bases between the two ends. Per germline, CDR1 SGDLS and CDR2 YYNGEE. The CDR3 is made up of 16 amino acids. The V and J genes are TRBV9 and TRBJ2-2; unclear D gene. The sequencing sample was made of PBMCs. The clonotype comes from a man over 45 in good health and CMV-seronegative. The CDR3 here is CASSVVGRTNTGELFF. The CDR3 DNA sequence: TGTGCCAGCAGCGTAGTCGGCAGGACGAACACCGGGGAGCTGTTTTTT.